The 19 T cell receptor beta chains reported below all come from one sample, sequenced in a study of CD8+CD57+ T cells in acquired aplastic anemia. Using genomic DNA as the template, TCR beta VDJ and CDR3 profiling was carried out. Each CDR3 protein gets one entry after TCRdb re-called the reads with MiXCR. The table records fewer than 200,000 distinct CDR3 sequences, around 40% of them present only once. Sequencing used sorted CD4+, CD8+, or CD8+CD57+ T cells (not recorded which) from PBMCs. The receptors derive from a human donor in good health.

In nucleotides, the CDR3 is TGTGCCAGCAGCTTAGACGGGACAGACAATCAGCCCCAGCATTTT. As protein: CASSLDGTDNQPQHF. J is TRBJ1-5 and V is TRBV7-6; 7 nucleotides line up with TRBD1. V was pared by 1 base and J by 3 bases, with 3 bases of the junction left unmatched. The CDR3 length is 15 residues. Per the germline V gene, CDR1 is SGHVS and CDR2 is FNYEAQ. Based on the CDR3 plus reference TRBV7-6 and TRBJ1-5, the full variable domain is GAGVSQSPRYKVTKRGQDVALRCDPISGHVSLYWYRQALGQGPEFLTYFNYEAQQDKSGLPNDRFSAERPEGSISTLTIQRTEQRDSAMYRCASSLDGTDNQPQHFGDGTRLSIL.

Ten or more counts support this clonotype. The V and J genes are TRBV20-1 and TRBJ2-1; 9 bases line up with TRBD1. The V gene end was trimmed by 0 bases and the J gene end by 4 bases; junction bases not matched to a gene: 7. This CDR3 comprises 16 residues. The germline V gene encodes CDR1 DFQATT and CDR2 SNEGSKA (reference sequence). The CDR3, as DNA: TGCAGTGCTAGAGATAAGGGACAGGGACTATACAATGAGCAGTTCTTC. This sequence encodes CSARDKGQGLYNEQFF.

V gene TRBV19 combines with J gene TRBJ1-6; D call uncertain. V shed 3 bases and J shed 7 bases, with 10 bases lying between them. The CDR3 runs 14 residues. Germline assignment: CDR1 LNHDA and CDR2 SQIVND (reference sequence). Written as DNA, the CDR3 is TGTGCCAGTAGTATCCGGGATGGAAATTCACCCCTCCACTTT. It translates to CASSIRDGNSPLHF. Complete variable domain (other parts from reference TRBV19 and TRBJ1-6): DGGITQSPKYLFRKEGQNVTLSCEQNLNHDAMYWYRQDPGQGLRLIYYSQIVNDFQKGDIAEGYSVSREKKESFPLTVTSAQKNPTAFYLCASSIRDGNSPLHFGNGTRLTVT.

This clonotype appeared many times. The genes are TRBV12-3 or TRBV12-4 and TRBJ2-7; D remains unclear. With 5 bases removed from V and 0 bases from J, the gap between germline ends came to 14 bases. The CDR3 runs to 15 residues. The CDR3 sequence is CASSVSGTLSYEQYF. CDR3 nucleotides: TGTGCCAGCAGTGTATCGGGTACACTCTCCTACGAGCAGTACTTC.

This clonotype was counted between two and nine times. J is TRBJ2-1 and V is TRBV18; D may correspond to TRBD1 or TRBD2 (5 bases each). The germline V gene has CDR1 KGHSH and CDR2 LQKENI. V was cut by 5 bases and J by 9 bases, with 14 bases left in between. This CDR3 is built from 13 residues. The CDR3 sequence is CASSSGPRGEQFF. Written as DNA, the CDR3 is TGTGCCAGCTCATCCGGCCCGAGGGGTGAGCAGTTCTTC.

This clonotype was counted ten times or more. V and J are TRBV6-1 and TRBJ1-4; maybe TRBD1 (6 bases). The CDR3 consists of 15 residues. Germline lookup yields CDR1 MNHNS and CDR2 SASEGT. Trimming cost V 5 bases and J 0 bases, with 10 bases left between them. CDR3 protein: CASSPTGPTNEKLFF. In nucleotides, the CDR3 is TGTGCCAGCAGTCCGACAGGCCCAACTAATGAAAAACTGTTTTTT.

The chain employs TRBV12-3 or TRBV12-4 and TRBJ2-7, with 9 bases identical to TRBD1. After removal of 5 bases from V and 5 bases from J, the junction contained 7 bases not matched to a gene. The CDR3 spans 14 residues. CDR3 amino acids: CASSPGTGTHEQYF. The CDR3 nucleotides read TGTGCCAGCAGTCCAGGGACAGGGACACACGAGCAGTACTTC.

As DNA, the CDR3 is TGTGCCAGTAGTATAGACGGTCGTAACACTGAAGCTTTCTTT. This translates into CASSIDGRNTEAFF. V gene TRBV19 combines with J gene TRBJ1-1; D unclear. V was trimmed by 0 bases and J by 2 bases, leaving 7 bases between them. This CDR3 region has 14 residues. CDR1 LNHDA and CDR2 SQIVND come from the germline V gene (reference sequence).

This clonotype was picked up many times. The chain uses TRBV11-2 and TRBJ2-6; D ambiguous. This CDR3 contains 16 residues. Trimming cost V 1 base and J 1 base, with 8 bases left between them. Germline V gene data show CDR1 as SGHAT and CDR2 as FQNNGV. The CDR3 is CASSLGSRSGANVLTF. CDR3 DNA: TGTGCCAGCAGCTTAGGCTCCAGGTCTGGGGCCAACGTCCTGACTTTC.

This clonotype was seen a handful of times. V is TRBV2 and J is TRBJ1-1; possibly TRBD1 for D (6 bases). Per the germline V gene, CDR1 is SNHLY and CDR2 is FYNNEI. CDR3 size: 11 residues. The ends were cut back, 7 bases at V and 6 bases at J, with 9 bases in the middle. The CDR3 DNA sequence: TGTGCCAGCACAGGGGCCGCTGAAGCTTTCTTT. It translates to CASTGAAEAFF.

Turning to this clonotype: Because the CDR3 is missing its conserved closing phenylalanine or tryptophan, this is likely a read error. The V and J genes are TRBV3-1 and TRBJ2-5, with 7 bases that match TRBD1. CDR1 is LGHDT, CDR2 YNNKEL, per germline (reference sequence). This CDR3 has 14 residues. The V gene end was trimmed by 2 bases and the J gene end by 2 bases; junction bases not matched to a gene: 2. This chain's CDR3 is CASSQNRGQETQYS. CDR3 sequence (DNA): TGTGCCAGCAGCCAAAACAGGGGTCAAGAGACCCAGTACTCC.

This clonotype was seen only a few times. J is TRBJ2-5 and V is TRBV6-7, with a tentative D call TRBD2 (6 bases). TRBV6-7 has ORF status, its function being uncertain. The CDR3 is 17 residues long. V was clipped by 1 base and J by 3 bases, with 18 bases between them. The CDR3, as DNA: TGTGCCAGCAGTTACTTGGCCCGGGACTCAATAAAAGAGACCCAGTACTTC. Translating gives CASSYLARDSIKETQYF.

Notes on this clonotype: One end of the junction fails to match germline, which may point to a read error. The V gene is TRBV5-1, the J gene TRBJ2-3, with 13 bases fitting TRBD2. CDR1 and CDR2 (germline): SGHRS, YFSETQ. CDR3 size: 16 residues. CDR3 loop: CASSWRLAGGTDTQCF. CDR3 nucleotide sequence: TGCGCCAGCAGCTGGCGACTAGCGGGGGGCACAGATACGCAGTGTTTT.

This clonotype appeared a few times. The rearrangement links TRBV29-1 to TRBJ1-4, with 7 bases aligning to TRBD1. CDR3 size: 12 residues. Germline values: CDR1 SQVTM, CDR2 ANQGSEA. V shed 7 bases, J shed 5 bases, and the junction held 4 bases outside the gene matches. CDR3 in DNA: TGCAGCGCGGAGGGGGCAAATGAAAAACTGTTTTTT. Translating gives CSAEGANEKLFF.

The chain has TRBV27 and TRBJ2-3; the D is unclear. The germline V gene encodes CDR1 MNHEY and CDR2 SMNVEV (reference sequence). With 6 bases removed from V and 0 bases from J, the gap between germline ends came to 10 bases. There are 14 residues in the CDR3. CDR3 DNA: TGTGCCAGCAGCCGCCAGACAAGCACAGATACGCAGTATTTT. Amino acids: CASSRQTSTDTQYF.

The chain couples TRBV5-1 to TRBJ2-1; TRBD1 agrees at 12 bases. The J segment lost 9 bases and the V segment lost 3 bases, leaving 7 bases of the junction unmatched. This CDR3 has 15 amino acids. Germline V gene lookup returns CDR1 SGHRS and CDR2 YFSETQ. The CDR3 nucleotides are TGCGCCAGCAGCTCCTCGGGACAGGGGGCGAGTGAGCAGTTCTTC. Its protein product is CASSSSGQGASEQFF.

There are many counts of this clonotype. The CDR3 DNA reads as TGTGCCATCCCGATGCTATCGGGCTATGGCTACACCTTC. It translates to CAIPMLSGYGYTF. The chain employs TRBV10-3 and TRBJ1-2; D ambiguous. Germline CDR1 ENHRY, CDR2 SYGVKD. CDR3 length equals 13 residues. V was pared by 8 bases and J by 4 bases, with 14 bases between.

In this sample, this clonotype turned up many times. The chain joins TRBV6-1 to TRBJ1-1; no clear D gene. V was trimmed by 8 bases and J by 4 bases, leaving 14 bases between them. This CDR3 comprises 13 residues. The germline CDR1 and CDR2 sequences are MNHNS and SASEGT. The CDR3 sequence is CASPSGRATEAFF. CDR3 bases: TGTGCCAGCCCCTCGGGGAGGGCCACTGAAGCTTTCTTT.

This rearrangement joins TRBV29-1 to TRBJ1-1; no definite D call. Trimming cost V 3 bases and J 1 base, with 6 bases left between them. Germline V lookup: CDR1 SQVTM, CDR2 ANQGSEA. The CDR3 runs 12 residues. This CDR3 reads CSVDTGNTEAFF. CDR3 nucleotide sequence: TGCAGCGTTGATACCGGGAACACTGAAGCTTTCTTT.